Presented here are 17 T cell receptor beta chains from one specimen sequenced in a study of Ad26.COV2.S vaccination and SARS-CoV-2 variants. Only in-frame clones appear in the TCRdb table, and some are missing; sequencing was by immunoSEQ multiplex PCR. The sample carries fewer than 400,000 clones, around nine tenths recorded once. Documented treatment: about 20 received Ad26.COV2.S at low or high dose, single or two shots; a few received placebo; per-sample allocation not given. The investigators took samples on day 63 after the first vaccine or placebo injection. Sequencing was performed on peripheral blood, taken in a trial of Ad26.COV2.S vaccine versus placebo. Receptors originate from a person aged 18-60 years who received the Ad26.COV2.S COVID-19 vaccine or a placebo.

The rearrangement joins TRBV5-6 to TRBJ1-4, with 9 nucleotides matching TRBD1. The trim removed 4 bases at V and 8 bases at J, leaving 6 bases unmatched. The CDR3 consists of 14 residues. Germline CDR1 reads SGHDT; CDR2 reads YYEEEE. The CDR3 here is CASSPGTGKEKLFF. CDR3 bases: TGTGCCAGCAGCCCAGGGACAGGGAAAGAAAAACTGTTTTTT.

The chain joins TRBV11-2 to TRBJ2-3; TRBD2 aligns across 9 bases. Per germline, CDR1 SGHAT and CDR2 FQNNGV. J lost 2 bases, V lost 6 bases, and 9 bases had no gene match. This CDR3 spans 16 amino acids. Here the CDR3 reads CASSWVAGGLTDTQYF. CDR3 sequence (DNA): TGTGCCAGCAGTTGGGTGGCGGGGGGGCTCACAGATACGCAGTATTTT.

This clone occurred once. V and J are TRBV3-1 (or the pseudogene TRBV3-2) and TRBJ2-1; D could derive from TRBD1 or TRBD2 (6 bases each). The CDR3 has 15 residues. Per the germline V gene, CDR1 is LGHDT and CDR2 is YNNKEL (reference sequence). V was clipped by 1 base and J by 5 bases, with 12 bases between them. Here the CDR3 reads CASSQVGGPNNEQFF. CDR3 coding DNA: TGTGCCAGCAGCCAAGTAGGGGGGCCGAACAATGAGCAGTTCTTC.

This clone came up a few times. The chain is built from TRBV3-1 (or the pseudogene TRBV3-2) and TRBJ1-2; no definite D call. Germline CDR1 LGHDT, CDR2 YNNKEL (reference sequence). The CDR3 is 14 residues long. Trimming pared 0 bases from V and 5 bases from J, leaving 10 bases between. The CDR3 DNA reads as TGTGCCAGCAGCCAAGATGAGACGGTATATGGCTACACCTTC. It translates to CASSQDETVYGYTF.

This sequence joins TRBV10-3 and TRBJ1-1; D gene uncertain. V was shortened by 7 bases and J by 1 base, with 10 bases between the two germline ends. Germline V CDR1 and CDR2: ENHRY, SYGVKD. The length of the CDR3 is 13 residues. CDR3 bases: TGTGCCATCAAACTGGGGAGGAACACTGAAGCTTTCTTT. It specifies CAIKLGRNTEAFF.

The chain uses TRBV5-5 and TRBJ2-1; no reliable D call. The CDR3 runs 10 residues. The germline V and J ends were trimmed by 0 bases and 8 bases, with 0 bases remaining between them. The germline CDR1 and CDR2 sequences are SGHKS and YYEKEE (reference sequence). For the CDR3, the DNA is TGTGCCAGCAGCTTGGATGAGCAGTTCTTC. Translating gives CASSLDEQFF. The complete variable domain, with remaining parts taken from reference TRBV5-5 and TRBJ2-1, reads DAGVTQSPTHLIKTRGQQVTLRCSPISGHKSVSWYQQVLGQGPQFIFQYYEKEERGRGNFPDRFSARQFPNYSSELNVNALLLGDSALYLCASSLDEQFFGPGTRLTVL.

This clone was recorded only once. The V and J genes are TRBV2 and TRBJ1-2; TRBD1 matches at 7 bases. The trim removed 7 bases at V and 4 bases at J, leaving 6 bases unmatched. This CDR3 has 13 amino acids. The V gene's germline CDR1 is SNHLY and CDR2 FYNNEI. The chain's CDR3 is CASKERQGYGYTF. The CDR3 DNA sequence: TGTGCCAGCAAGGAGCGACAGGGCTATGGCTACACCTTC.

This rearrangement joins TRBV6-5 to TRBJ1-1; the D is unclear. This CDR3 is 12 amino acids long. Trimming took 9 bases from V and 5 from J, leaving 13 bases between them. Looked up from germline, CDR1 is MNHEY and CDR2 is SVGAGI. CDR3 sequence: CASTWQRTEAFF. The CDR3 DNA reads TGTGCCAGTACCTGGCAGCGGACTGAAGCTTTCTTT.

This clone was observed a few times. The chain joins TRBV19 to TRBJ1-2, with TRBD1 as a possible D gene (6 bases). CDR3 length equals 15 residues. Deletions cut 4 bases from V and 0 bases from J, with 12 bases between. In germline, CDR1 is LNHDA, CDR2 SQIVND (reference sequence). CDR3 sequence (DNA): TGTGCCAGTAGTAAGGAGCGACAGGCTAACTATGGCTACACCTTC. Protein sequence: CASSKERQANYGYTF.

The chain employs TRBV3-1 (or the pseudogene TRBV3-2) and TRBJ1-2, with TRBD1 identical over 7 bases. Germline CDR1 and CDR2: LGHDT and YNNKEL (reference sequence). V lost 7 bases to trimming and J lost 3 bases; unmatched junction nucleotides: 8. The CDR3 extends over 14 amino acids. CDR3 region: CASTPQGSDYGYTF. For the CDR3, the DNA is TGTGCCAGCACCCCACAGGGGAGTGACTATGGCTACACCTTC.

The V gene is TRBV29-1, the J gene TRBJ1-2, with D uncertain. The CDR3 has 12 amino acids. Germline CDR1 and CDR2: SQVTM and ANQGSEA. V lost 6 bases and J lost 2, with 10 bases in between. CDR3 coding DNA: TGCAGCGTCGAGGACTTAAACTATGGCTACACCTTC. Translation: CSVEDLNYGYTF.

A few counts support this clone. This sample also contains other DNA sequences that code for the same CDR3. The rearrangement uses TRBV3-1 (or the pseudogene TRBV3-2) and TRBJ1-2; D not certain. The ends were cut back, 1 base at V and 7 bases at J, with 4 bases in the middle. Germline V lookup: CDR1 LGHDT, CDR2 YNNKEL (reference sequence). The CDR3 sequence is 11 residues long. The CDR3 sequence: CASSQGGGYTF. CDR3 in DNA: TGTGCCAGCAGCCAAGGAGGTGGCTACACCTTC.

This clone was picked up one time. The V and J genes are TRBV13 and TRBJ2-1; D might be TRBD1 or TRBD2, each matching 5 bases. This CDR3 comprises 12 residues. V shed 8 bases and J shed 8 bases, with 13 bases lying between them. Germline V gene sequence: CDR1 PRHDT, CDR2 FYEKMQ (reference sequence). The CDR3 DNA follows: TGTGCCAGCTCCCCCGGGGCCTATGAGCAGTTCTTC. Protein sequence: CASSPGAYEQFF.

The V gene is TRBV19, the J gene TRBJ1-5, with 9 nucleotides matching TRBD1. The CDR3 runs to 16 residues. V lost 3 bases and J lost 4; bases outside the gene matches: 7. Looked up from germline, CDR1 is LNHDA and CDR2 is SQIVND (reference sequence). The CDR3 region has the DNA TGTGCCAGTAGTATGGCCTTTGGACAGGGGAATCAGCCCCAGCATTTT. Translation gives CASSMAFGQGNQPQHF.

This rearrangement joins TRBV5-1 to TRBJ2-5; no reliable D call. CDR3 size: 15 residues. The germline CDR1 and CDR2 sequences are SGHRS and YFSETQ. V was pared by 4 bases and J by 0 bases, with 13 bases between. The CDR3 DNA reads TGCGCCAGCAGCCCGACGACACAGTACCAAGAGACCCAGTACTTC. It codes for CASSPTTQYQETQYF.

The chain combines TRBV27 with TRBJ2-1, with TRBD2 matching 13 bases. V was pared by 2 bases and J by 4 bases, with 8 bases of the junction left unmatched. CDR3 length: 18 amino acids. CDR1 MNHEY and CDR2 SMNVEV come from the germline V gene (reference sequence). The CDR3 spells CASSLRETSGGPYNEQFF. The CDR3 bases are TGTGCCAGCAGTTTACGGGAGACTAGCGGGGGGCCTTACAATGAGCAGTTCTTC.

As DNA, the CDR3 is TGTGCCACCAGCAGAGATGCATCCTCTGGAAACACCATATATTTT. It is translated as CATSRDASSGNTIYF. The V call is TRBV15, the J call TRBJ1-3; D gene unclear. CDR1 and CDR2 (germline): LNHNV, YYDKDF (reference sequence). The germline V and J ends were trimmed by 0 bases and 0 bases, with 6 bases remaining between them. The CDR3 totals 15 residues.